The next 20 T cell receptor beta chains were all read from a single sample in a study of T cell changes during pregnancy in multiple sclerosis. The table came from immunoSEQ multiplex PCR; TCRdb's copy has only in-frame clones and leaves some out. The sample has around 80,000 clones; approximately 93% are singletons. The sequenced sample was peripheral blood, obtained in the second trimester of pregnancy. The origin of the receptors is a female donor in good health, enrolled as a control in a pregnancy study.

The chain links TRBV6-1 to TRBJ1-5; no firm D call. CDR1 and CDR2 (germline): MNHNS, SASEGT. The CDR3 runs to 13 residues. CDR3 DNA sequence: TGTGCGACCAGCAGTCAGGTCAATCAGCCCCAGCATTTT. Translating it yields CATSSQVNQPQHF.

The chain couples TRBV5-1 to TRBJ2-1, with TRBD2 matching over 11 bases. CDR1 is SGHRS and CDR2 is YFSETQ in the germline V gene. This CDR3 is built from 16 residues. With V trimmed by 4 bases and J by 3 bases, 6 bases remained unmatched. The chain's CDR3 is CASSADSGRGYNEQFF. The CDR3 DNA sequence: TGCGCCAGCAGCGCCGATAGCGGGAGGGGCTACAATGAGCAGTTCTTC. Based on the CDR3 plus reference TRBV5-1 and TRBJ2-1, the full variable domain is KAGVTQTPRYLIKTRGQQVTLSCSPISGHRSVSWYQQTPGQGLQFLFEYFSETQRNKGNFPGRFSGRQFSNSRSEMNVSTLELGDSALYLCASSADSGRGYNEQFFGPGTRLTVL.

This clone was counted once. The rearrangement links TRBV5-6 to TRBJ2-7, with TRBD1 as a possible D gene (6 bases). V gave up 3 bases and J gave up 1 base, with 11 bases separating them. Germline assignment: CDR1 SGHDT and CDR2 YYEEEE. The CDR3 is made up of 14 amino acids. The CDR3 is CASSWSRGSYEQYF. CDR3 DNA sequence: TGTGCCAGCAGCTGGAGCAGGGGTTCCTACGAGCAGTACTTC.

The chain employs TRBV7-2 and TRBJ2-1; 7 bases fit TRBD2. The V segment lost 1 base and the J segment 7 bases; nucleotides outside the gene matches: 1. CDR3 length: 13 residues. The V gene's germline CDR1 is SGHTA and CDR2 FQGNSA. CDR3 DNA: TGTGCCAGCAGCTTAGAGGGAGGGAATGAGCAGTTCTTC. It yields the protein CASSLEGGNEQFF.

The V gene is TRBV7-9, the J gene TRBJ2-5; 11 bases are shared with TRBD2. Germline trimming cut 6 bases from V and 3 bases from J; bases unmatched to any gene: 6. CDR1 is SEHNR, CDR2 FQNEAQ, per germline (reference sequence). The CDR3 has 15 amino acids. The CDR3 DNA sequence: TGTGCCAGCAGGTCACCGGGACTAGCGGAAGAGACCCAGTACTTC. Its translation: CASRSPGLAEETQYF.

In this sample, this clone turned up a few times. V usage is TRBV5-6 and J usage is TRBJ1-5, with unresolved D. Germline V gives CDR1 SGHDT, CDR2 YYEEEE. CDR3 length: 13 amino acids. V gave up 1 base and J gave up 1 base, with 3 bases separating them. The CDR3 DNA follows: TGTGCCAGCAGCTTGCGGAGCAATCAGCCCCAGCATTTT. Its translation is CASSLRSNQPQHF.

In this sample, this clone turned up once. The rearrangement uses TRBV6-1 and TRBJ1-4; 8 bases fit TRBD1. Germline V CDR1 and CDR2: MNHNS, SASEGT. Trimming cost V 0 bases and J 7 bases; bases outside gene matches: 7. This CDR3 region has 16 residues. CDR3 residues: CASSEALGTGGEKLFF. The CDR3 nucleotides are TGTGCCAGCAGTGAAGCACTGGGGACAGGCGGTGAAAAACTGTTTTTT.

The V and J genes are TRBV14 and TRBJ1-5, with D maybe TRBD1 (6 bases). Germline V lookup: CDR1 SGHDN, CDR2 FVKESK. Trimming removed 0 bases from V and 5 bases from J, with 14 bases in between. This CDR3 is 16 amino acids long. The CDR3 coding sequence is TGTGCCAGCAGCCAAGAACTCCGGGACACCCATCAGCCCCAGCATTTT. This gives the protein CASSQELRDTHQPQHF.

The V call is TRBV27, the J call TRBJ2-5; 7 bases match TRBD1. Trimming took 4 bases from V and 4 from J; bases not matched to a gene: 6. CDR3 length equals 14 residues. CDR1 is MNHEY, CDR2 SMNVEV, per germline (reference sequence). CDR3 in DNA: TGTGCCAGCAGTTCTTCAGACAGGGTAGAGACCCAGTACTTC. Protein product: CASSSSDRVETQYF.

V and J are TRBV2 and TRBJ2-5; D unclear. The CDR3 contains 14 residues. Germline V gene data show CDR1 as SNHLY and CDR2 as FYNNEI. V was cut by 4 bases and J by 0 bases, with 9 bases left in between. CDR3 protein: CASSVASDQETQYF. The DNA for the CDR3 is TGTGCCAGCAGTGTGGCCTCAGACCAAGAGACCCAGTACTTC.

The chain recombines TRBV7-9 with TRBJ2-2, with a tentative D call TRBD2 (6 bases). Germline V CDR1 and CDR2: SEHNR, FQNEAQ (reference sequence). With 4 bases removed from V and 8 bases from J, the gap between germline ends came to 20 bases. This CDR3 spans 16 amino acids. The chain's CDR3 is CASSSYPGAGSGELFF. CDR3 sequence (DNA): TGTGCCAGCAGCTCATACCCCGGTGCGGGGTCGGGGGAGCTGTTTTTT.

The J gene is TRBJ2-7, the V gene TRBV5-6; unclear D gene. The V and J ends lost 6 bases and 4 bases respectively, with 20 bases between them. Germline CDR1 and CDR2: SGHDT and YYEEEE. The CDR3 totals 15 residues. The CDR3 sequence is CASTVLGQPSYEQYF. The CDR3 nucleotides are TGTGCCAGCACCGTGCTTGGGCAGCCGTCATACGAGCAGTACTTC.

The DNA of the CDR3 is TGTGCCAGTAGAAAATCTGGGGCCAACGTCCTGACTTTC. Its protein is CASRKSGANVLTF. The J gene is TRBJ2-6, the V gene TRBV28; D not certain. V dropped 9 bases and J dropped 1 base, with 7 bases sitting between them. This CDR3 spans 13 amino acids. Germline V gives CDR1 MDHEN, CDR2 SYDVKM.

J is TRBJ2-6 and V is TRBV7-8; maybe TRBD2 (6 bases). The CDR3 spans 15 residues. Between the trimmed V and J ends, which lost 2 bases and 2 bases, there was a span of 7 bases. CDR1 and CDR2 from the germline V gene are SGHVS and FQNEAQ. The CDR3 sequence is CASSLWGAGANVLTF. The CDR3, as DNA: TGTGCCAGCAGCTTATGGGGGGCTGGGGCCAACGTCCTGACTTTC.

The V gene is TRBV9, the J gene TRBJ2-7, with 11 bases identical to TRBD2. This CDR3 spans 17 amino acids. The germline V gene has CDR1 SGDLS and CDR2 YYNGEE. V was pared by 3 bases and J by 2 bases, with 10 bases of the junction left unmatched. The CDR3 sequence is CASSDGRLAGPTYEQYF. For the CDR3, the DNA is TGTGCCAGCAGCGATGGGAGACTAGCGGGACCAACCTACGAGCAGTACTTC.

For the CDR3, the DNA is TGTGCCAGCGGGGGACTGGCCGACATCTTAGGCTATGGCTACACCTTC. This codes for CASGGLADILGYGYTF. The chain links TRBV5-4 to TRBJ1-2; maybe TRBD1 (5 bases). Trimming shortened V by 7 bases and J by 4 bases, and 23 bases separated the two germline ends. Germline loops: CDR1 SGHNT, CDR2 YYREEE (reference sequence). CDR3 size: 16 residues.

The chain carries TRBV5-1 and TRBJ2-7, with 11 bases lining up with TRBD2. The CDR3 is 15 amino acids. The V gene's germline CDR1 is SGHRS and CDR2 YFSETQ. V gave up 7 bases and J gave up 2 bases; unmatched junction bases: 8. The CDR3 DNA follows: TGCGCCAGCTCCGTGGGGACTAGCGGAGCCTACGAGCAGTACTTC. It specifies CASSVGTSGAYEQYF.

In nucleotides, the CDR3 is TGTGCCAGCAGTTTGACAGGGTTGGACTACGAGCAGTACTTC. Translated, it gives CASSLTGLDYEQYF. This chain uses TRBV2 with TRBJ2-5; TRBD1 matches 7 bases. The J call may be faulty, since TRBJ2-7 better matches the DNA end. Germline CDR1 is SNHLY and CDR2 is FYNNEI. The CDR3 is 14 residues long.

The CDR3 DNA reads TGTGCCAGCAGTTTGGGACTAGCGGGCCATGAGCAGTTCTTC. Its translation: CASSLGLAGHEQFF. The V gene is TRBV27, the J gene TRBJ2-1, with 12 bases that match TRBD2. This CDR3 comprises 14 residues. Germline lookup yields CDR1 MNHEY and CDR2 SMNVEV (reference sequence). With 3 bases clipped from V and 8 bases from J, the junction kept 2 bases outside the gene matches.

The chain uses TRBV2 and TRBJ1-3; D is perhaps TRBD1 (6 bases). Germline CDR1 SNHLY, CDR2 FYNNEI. The CDR3 runs to 14 residues. The V end was cut by 7 bases, the J end by 2 bases, with 12 bases between. The CDR3 nucleotides are TGTGCCAGCACCGTTAACAGGGCTGGAAACACCATATATTTT. Translating gives CASTVNRAGNTIYF.